This T cell receptor beta chain was captured in a study of T cells in Graves' hyperthyroidism and ophthalmopathy. Whole-study findings and limits: The model made its ophthalmopathy prediction, and onset followed a median 6.5 months later.

This CDR3 comprises 14 residues. The V segment lost 6 bases and the J segment 1 base; nucleotides outside the gene matches: 5. From germline, CDR1 is SGHTA and CDR2 FQGNSA. In this sample, this clonotype turned up many times. No antigen is known for it. Amplification targeted TCR beta CDR3 regions from RNA transcripts. HTBI primers drove first-round RT-PCR of the TCR CDR3. Using its own MiXCR run on the multiplex PCR reads, TCRdb lists one record per CDR3 protein. This table holds hundreds of thousands of distinct CDR3 sequences, roughly 14% found once. This clonotype was obtained from a woman in her forties with Graves' ophthalmopathy. The sample comprised blood. The rearrangement links TRBV7-2 to TRBJ1-1; 7 nucleotides line up with TRBD1. CDR3 sequence (DNA): TGTGCCAGCAGGACCGGGACAGAGAACACTGAAGCTTTCTTT. Translation: CASRTGTENTEAFF.